The sequence of this T cell receptor beta chain was determined in a study of neurological immune-mediated disorders (dated by TCRdb to the late 2010s). In terms of the full investigation: Among the 35 or so multiple sclerosis patients, relapsing-remitting MS was present in some 30 and secondary progressive MS was present in 3. Longitudinal samples, technical triplicates and paired sorted CD4+ and CD8+ T-cell subsets, alongside PBMC samples, were included among the roughly 110 TCR-beta libraries. Of the 70 or so subjects in the cohort, around 15 were HAM/TSP patients, about 34 were multiple sclerosis patients, and about 20 were healthy controls. Peripheral blood TCR-beta repertoires from HTLV-I-associated myelopathy (HAM/TSP) patients, multiple sclerosis patients and healthy controls were compared by UMI-based sequencing. Broader findings and caveats from the paper: No identical CDR3 amino acid sequences were shared among expanded clones across subjects, suggesting private TCR-beta repertoires in all groups. No association of the MS cluster with clinical or MRI features was observed, and the need for larger cohorts was stated by the authors. Repertoires from 18 of 34 MS patients were grouped by phylogenetic analysis into a cluster of related CDR3 sequences, suggesting a possible repertoire-level signature. The highest TCR clonal expansion was observed in HAM/TSP patients, whereas the lowest was observed in MS patients, even when compared with healthy controls.

In its sample, this clonotype was seen many times. Which antigen it targets is not known. The input lacks base qualities; no much larger clone sits a single base away. For the unsorted PBMC libraries, 2 million PBMCs were stored in RNAlater at -80 degrees C until RNA extraction and were used to generate the libraries. The multiple sclerosis patients were enrolled in a US clinical protocol that used magnetic resonance imaging to evaluate disease progression. PBMCs were separated from peripheral blood using Ficoll-Hypaque density gradient centrifugation and then cryopreserved in liquid nitrogen. From the germline V gene, CDR1 is SGHRS and CDR2 is YFSETQ. The V end gives up 5 bases and the J end 6 bases, leaving 10 bases in the junction not matched to a gene. From its cysteine to its phenylalanine, the CDR3 spans 15 amino acids. The retained sequence is limited to the CDR3, 45 bases, with the frame set at the first base.

cDNA was synthesized by template-switch 5'RACE using a primer with a 10-nucleotide random unique molecular identifier that tagged each TCR transcript. Every sequencing run covered 15-18 subjects and yielded more than 170 million TCR-beta sequences. The RNeasy kit was used to extract total RNA. TCR-beta VDJ regions were amplified with primers for the TCR constant region and the 5'RACE anchor, using the KAPA Real-time Library Amplification kit. Sample indexes and Illumina adaptors were added in a first PCR, and a second PCR then increased library yield. After purification with Ampure beads, the TCR product of roughly 650 bp was size-selected on a 2% E-gel SizeSelection system. Before pooling, libraries had their quality checked on a Bioanalyzer, their concentration measured with Qubit, and their quantity determined with the Kapa Library Quantification kit. Libraries were sequenced paired-end 2 x 150 bp on an Illumina HiSeq 2500. To increase sequence diversity, about 25-30% phiX was spiked into each library pool. The authors processed their data as follows. Quality-filtered reads were processed with the UMI-based MiGEC pipeline, and over 90% of raw TCR sequences were removed by the MiGEC pipeline during error correction. IMGT germline references were used for aligning VDJ genes, and each clonotype was defined as a unique CDR3 amino acid sequence together with its V-J genes. VDJtools evaluated clonal expansion, Shannon diversity and CDR3 relatedness (CalcPairwiseDistances, ClusterSamples); CLCbio workbench built phylogenetic trees. Using coefficient-of-variation modelling across technical triplicates, the study counted a clone as expanded if it had at least 8 unique UMIs. TCRdb ran its own pipeline on the public reads, namely fastp trimming at Q25 and MiXCR clone calling, and kept in-frame beta chains. Rows are combined by CDR3 protein, so each entry shows the most common genes and DNA. TCRdb, rather than the study authors, made the V and J calls. This sample has approximately 50,000 distinct CDR3 sequences in its table, and roughly 3.5% of those were observed once. 1.5% to 2% of the sample is held by the ten biggest clonotypes.

Material: PBMCs. The V and J segments used are TRBV5-1 and TRBJ2-7, with 11 bases matching TRBD1. This receptor was obtained from a man aged 25 to 40 with multiple sclerosis. The CDR3 region has the sequence CASSSGGTGGAEQYF. The sequence in DNA is TGCGCCAGCAGTTCTGGCGGGACAGGGGGTGCCGAGCAGTACTTC.